This TCR beta chain was captured in a study of blood T cell repertoires in COVID-19. Whole-study context: Collection of acute and convalescent COVID-19 samples took place in the United States, Italy and Spain.

As handled by the study authors: By means of reference gene primer amplification, nucleated cell counts were estimated. The table came from immunoSEQ multiplex PCR; TCRdb's copy has only in-frame clones and leaves some out. D and trimming come from the DNA, and the V and J calls and clone size come from that table. The sample shows about 82,000 clones, around 88% of them seen only once. The CDR3 is made up of 15 amino acids. The V gene lost 5 bases and the J gene lost 1 base, with 14 bases spanning the gap. CDR1 MGHDK and CDR2 SYGVNS come from the germline V gene. This receptor was taken from a woman between 55 and 75 years old with acute or convalescent COVID-19. The material sequenced was peripheral blood. The chain carries TRBV25-1 and TRBJ1-2; no firm D call. CDR3 nucleotide sequence: TGTGCCAGCAGTCGTACGGTAGGAGTTAACTATGGCTACACCTTC. Translating it yields CASSRTVGVNYGYTF.